Below are 22 T cell receptor beta chains sequenced from a single sample in a study of T-cell reconstitution after alpha-beta-depleted transplantation in children. A library of TCRbeta sequences, prepared with unique molecular identifiers, was generated. TCRdb passed the PCR reads through MiXCR, listing each CDR3 protein once. The sample holds 700,000 to 950,000 distinct CDR3 sequences, about 15% seen once. The material sequenced was PBMCs, mostly from graft donor cells, taken 360 days after TCRalphabeta/CD19-depleted stem cell transplant. The receptor source for this set is a male patient between 10 and 17 years old who had a stem cell transplant for acute lymphoblastic leukemia, so the T cells may come from the graft donor.

The V gene is TRBV20-1, the J gene TRBJ2-1; 15 bases agree with TRBD2. Germline values: CDR1 DFQATT, CDR2 SNEGSKA (reference sequence). CDR3 size: 20 residues. The V and J ends lost 4 bases and 3 bases, in that order; junction bases with no gene match: 16. CDR3 residues: CSATFAPGLAGGPNYNEQFF. The DNA of the CDR3 is TGCAGTGCTACATTTGCCCCGGGACTAGCGGGAGGACCCAACTACAATGAGCAGTTCTTC.

The chain combines TRBV5-1 with TRBJ2-1, with 11 bases fitting TRBD2. V lost 6 bases and J lost 6; bases outside the gene matches: 8. The CDR3 is 15 residues long. In germline, CDR1 is SGHRS, CDR2 YFSETQ. CDR3 nucleotides: TGCGCCAGCATAGTCACTAGCGGGAGCGGCAATGAGCAGTTCTTC. This sequence encodes CASIVTSGSGNEQFF.

This clonotype has only a few counts. The chain couples TRBV5-1 to TRBJ1-2; tentatively, D is TRBD1 (5 bases). This CDR3 spans 15 amino acids. CDR1 and CDR2 from the germline V gene are SGHRS and YFSETQ. Trimming removed 4 bases at V and 2 bases at J, with 15 bases between. Here the CDR3 DNA reads TGCGCCAGCAGCCTCCGCGAGGGGAAGAACTATGGCTACACCTTC. It encodes CASSLREGKNYGYTF.

The CDR3 DNA reads TGCGCCAGCAGTGAGGAGCGAATAGCGGGAGATACGCAGTATTTT. Protein: CASSEERIAGDTQYF. The chain links TRBV10-1 to TRBJ2-3; TRBD2 matches at 7 bases. The germline CDR1 and CDR2 sequences are WNHNN and SYGVQD (reference sequence). The CDR3 is made up of 15 amino acids. V dropped 2 bases and J dropped 5; count of bases not matched to a gene: 7.

The chain has TRBV29-1 and TRBJ2-1; no clear D. V gave up 5 bases and J gave up 4 bases, with 12 bases separating them. Germline V gene sequence: CDR1 SQVTM, CDR2 ANQGSEA. The CDR3 has 13 residues. The CDR3 here is CSVRGQLYNEQFF. The CDR3 region has the DNA TGCAGCGTTCGTGGTCAGCTATACAATGAGCAGTTCTTC.

There are many counts of this clonotype. V is TRBV10-3 and J is TRBJ2-2; D is undetermined. Germline V gene data show CDR1 as ENHRY and CDR2 as SYGVKD. The CDR3 is made up of 13 amino acids. Trimming took off 8 bases at V and 5 bases at J, with 12 bases between the two ends. The CDR3 is CAIGFWGTGELFF. The CDR3, as DNA: TGTGCCATCGGGTTCTGGGGTACCGGGGAGCTGTTTTTT.

The CDR3 nucleotides are TGCGCCAGCAGACCTCGCGGAACCGGCACCAAAGCTTTCTTT. Translating gives CASRPRGTGTKAFF. The rearrangement links TRBV5-1 to TRBJ1-1; the D is unclear. V lost 5 bases to trimming and J lost 9 bases, with 20 bases between them. Germline V gives CDR1 SGHRS, CDR2 YFSETQ. The CDR3 has 14 residues.

The chain joins TRBV4-2 to TRBJ1-1, with 7 bases identical to TRBD1. Germline CDR1 is LGHNA and CDR2 is YNFKEQ. The CDR3 covers 14 residues. V gave up 4 bases and J gave up 3 bases; unmatched junction bases: 5. CDR3 DNA sequence: TGTGCCAGCAGCCCCAGAACAGGGGACACTGAAGCTTTCTTT. It is translated as CASSPRTGDTEAFF.

The genes are TRBV6-1 and TRBJ1-2; a weak D match, TRBD1 (5 bases). The CDR3 runs 13 residues. V was clipped by 6 bases and J by 7 bases, with 15 bases between them. Germline V gene lookup returns CDR1 MNHNS and CDR2 SASEGT. For the CDR3, the DNA is TGTGCCAGCAGACCCCAGGGCATCGGTGGCTACACCTTC. Protein product: CASRPQGIGGYTF.

The rearrangement uses TRBV7-8 and TRBJ1-1; D is unresolved. V was cut by 1 base and J by 0 bases, with 9 bases left in between. This CDR3 is 15 amino acids long. The germline gives CDR1 SGHVS, CDR2 FQNEAQ. The DNA of the CDR3 is TGTGCCAGCAGCTTAGAGCCTTTAGTGAACACTGAAGCTTTCTTT. Translated, it gives CASSLEPLVNTEAFF.

This clonotype was detected only a few times. The chain combines TRBV25-1 with TRBJ2-1; TRBD2 matches 12 bases. Germline V lookup: CDR1 MGHDK, CDR2 SYGVNS. V lost 6 bases, J lost 8 bases, and 5 bases stayed unmatched. The CDR3 contains 14 residues. CDR3 protein: CASRRTSGKDEQFF. The DNA for the CDR3 is TGTGCCAGCAGAAGGACTAGCGGGAAGGATGAGCAGTTCTTC. The full variable domain, with the rest looked up from reference TRBV25-1 and TRBJ2-1, is EADIYQTPRYLVIGTGKKITLECSQTMGHDKMYWYQQDPGMELHLIHYSYGVNSTEKGDLSSESTVSRIRTEHFPLTLESARPSHTSQYLCASRRTSGKDEQFFGPGTRLTVL.

The V call is TRBV2, the J call TRBJ2-2; possible D gene TRBD1, 5 bases. In germline, CDR1 is SNHLY, CDR2 FYNNEI. The CDR3 runs to 13 residues. The V gene lost 6 bases and the J gene lost 8 bases, with 13 bases spanning the gap. This chain's CDR3 is CASRAGSRGELFF. As DNA, the CDR3 is TGTGCCAGCAGGGCAGGGTCTCGGGGGGAGCTGTTTTTT.

This clonotype was detected a few times. The V and J genes are TRBV20-1 and TRBJ2-2; the D gene is possibly TRBD1 (6 bases). Germline V gene data show CDR1 as DFQATT and CDR2 as SNEGSKA (reference sequence). Trimming removed 1 base at V and 8 bases at J, with 23 bases between. The CDR3 runs 17 residues. The CDR3 reads CSARGSGTPRPWGELFF. The DNA for the CDR3 is TGCAGTGCTAGAGGGTCCGGGACACCACGCCCGTGGGGGGAGCTGTTTTTT.

This clonotype came up a few times. V gene TRBV6-6 combines with J gene TRBJ1-4; D call uncertain. V lost 6 bases, J lost 7 bases, and 12 bases lay in between. The germline V gene encodes CDR1 MNHNY and CDR2 SVGAGI (reference sequence). CDR3 size: 13 residues. CDR3 in amino acids: CASRTRRGEKLFF. CDR3 bases: TGTGCCAGCAGGACCAGACGGGGTGAAAAACTGTTTTTT.

The sample holds a few counts of this clonotype. The gene calls are TRBV7-6 and TRBJ2-1; the match to TRBD2 covers 9 bases. Germline CDR1 reads SGHVS; CDR2 reads FNYEAQ. Trimming took 5 bases from V and 6 from J; bases not matched to a gene: 8. This CDR3 has 15 residues. CDR3: CASSPEREDVNEQFF. CDR3 bases: TGTGCCAGCAGCCCGGAGCGGGAGGATGTCAATGAGCAGTTCTTC.

There are many counts of this clonotype. This sequence joins TRBV4-1 and TRBJ2-3; D possibly corresponds to TRBD2 (6 bases). Deletions cut 4 bases from V and 5 bases from J, with 16 bases between. This CDR3 spans 15 amino acids. Germline loops: CDR1 MGHRA, CDR2 YSYEKL. CDR3 protein: CASSLGGLQGDTQYF. For the CDR3, the DNA is TGCGCCAGCAGCCTCGGGGGTTTACAAGGAGATACGCAGTATTTT.

The V and J genes are TRBV4-1 and TRBJ2-5, with D maybe TRBD1 (6 bases). Germline loops: CDR1 MGHRA, CDR2 YSYEKL. V was cut by 3 bases and J by 2 bases, with 10 bases left in between. The CDR3 totals 14 residues. The CDR3 coding sequence is TGCGCCAGCAGCCAGGGACACGGTCAAGAGACCCAGTACTTC. This codes for CASSQGHGQETQYF.

The rearrangement joins TRBV5-1 to TRBJ2-7; the D is unclear. The CDR3 runs to 14 residues. Deletions cut 4 bases from V and 3 bases from J, with 14 bases between. Germline CDR1 SGHRS, CDR2 YFSETQ. CDR3 nucleotides: TGCGCCAGCAGCGTGTCTGGGCCTAGCTACGAGCAGTACTTC. This codes for CASSVSGPSYEQYF.

In this sample, this clonotype turned up a few times. The genes are TRBV7-2 and TRBJ2-5; D is possibly TRBD2 (6 bases). Trimming removed 6 bases from V and 4 bases from J, with 15 bases in between. CDR1 and CDR2 (germline): SGHTA, FQGNSA. CDR3 size: 14 residues. The CDR3 bases are TGTGCCAGCAGAAGGAGGGGTAGCGGAGAGACCCAGTACTTC. This translates into CASRRRGSGETQYF.

The rearrangement links TRBV12-3 or TRBV12-4 to TRBJ2-3; weak D call: TRBD2 (7 bases). Trimming took 6 bases from V and 0 from J, leaving 13 bases between them. CDR3 size: 15 residues. The CDR3 DNA reads TGTGCCAGCAGATGGGGGGGGGCGAGCACAGATACGCAGTATTTT. This sequence encodes CASRWGGASTDTQYF.

This clonotype was seen a handful of times. This chain links TRBV7-8 with TRBJ2-3; no clear D. The V end was cut by 5 bases, the J end by 0 bases, with 18 bases between. This CDR3 is built from 17 residues. Germline CDR1 and CDR2: SGHVS and FQNEAQ. CDR3: CASSARRLKTSTDTQYF. The CDR3 DNA reads as TGTGCCAGCAGCGCCCGGCGGCTGAAGACTAGCACAGATACGCAGTATTTT.

In its sample, this clonotype was seen a few times. This chain joins TRBV3-1 and TRBJ2-1; D is uncertain. CDR3 length equals 14 residues. Germline CDR1 and CDR2: LGHDT and YNNKEL (reference sequence). Trimming left V 4 bases short and J 4 bases short, with 11 bases between. The CDR3 coding sequence is TGTGCCAGCAGCCCGGTAAGCGCTTACAATGAGCAGTTCTTC. This encodes CASSPVSAYNEQFF.